The sequence of this T cell receptor (beta chain) was determined in a study of blood T cells in healthy people across ages (dated by TCRdb to the mid-2010s). Looking at the study overall: In model experiments, template switching captured roughly one uniquely barcoded TCR beta cDNA molecule for every two T cells. Age-related changes in TCR beta repertoire diversity were measured in the study by deep sequencing normalized with unique cDNA molecular identifiers. The donors were split into four age groups: young (average about 15 years), middle-aged (nearly 40), aged (approximately 60) and long-lived (over 75). To avoid experimental bias, donors of different ages were randomly spread across the sequencing lanes. The study analyzed two additional independent replicas of 1 million unique cDNA reads from the same blood draw for two donors, one aged 18 to 30 and one aged 80 or older.

Paper-wide results and their limitations: The percentage of naive T cells measured by flow cytometry correlated strongly with observed TCR beta diversity. Observed TCR beta diversity per million T cells fell roughly linearly with age, and a significant reduction was already apparent by age roughly 41. Estimates of total diversity based on one million sequenced T cells were regarded as lower bounds and as underestimates. Bulk unsorted PBMC profiling prevented conclusive comparison of naive and antigen-experienced compartments. Compared with the aged group, the long-lived group had more naive CD4+ T cells, fewer expanded clones and increased TCR diversity, a pattern suggesting age selection. Donor CMV infection status was unknown, potentially confounding age-related changes in expanded clonotypes.

The receptor library was made with 5' RACE. Sequencing was performed on an Illumina HiSeq 2500. The second PCR ran for roughly 6 to 11 cycles and used a J-beta primer mix along with a sample-barcoded 5' primer. Each TCR beta cDNA molecule received a unique molecular identifier from a template-switch 5' adaptor carrying 12 random nucleotides. Each sample yielded at least 2.5 million CDR3-containing paired-end reads. First-strand cDNA synthesis was performed from all RNA using the Mint cDNA synthesis kit, with priming by a TRBC-specific oligonucleotide. Following uracil-DNA glycosylase treatment, a first 18-cycle PCR with universal primers M1SS and BC2_uni_R was performed on all cDNA. Concerning the study's data processing: Each sample was normalized by randomly selecting 1 million high-quality reads, each carrying a distinct molecular identifier. Instead of being binned into consensus sequences, reads with shared molecular identifiers were discarded. MiTCR, run with a Q25 quality threshold and the strictest error-elimination algorithm, handled CDR3 identification, clonotype clustering and error correction. A nonparametric unseen species model with Euler transformation was used to estimate lower-bound total TCR beta diversity. TCRdb reprocessing: public reads trimmed at Q25 with fastp, clones called with MiXCR, in-frame beta chains kept. One record per CDR3 amino acid sequence lists the most common genes and DNA. TCRdb, not the authors, supplied the V and J calls. This sample comprises hundreds of thousands of distinct CDR3 sequences, 45% to 50% of them detected only once. The ten largest clones take up roughly 34% of the sample.

With regard to this clonotype: This receptor's antigen is unknown. The sample holds no much larger clone one base away, and base qualities are not on file.

Systemically healthy Caucasian individuals from Russia, around 39 in total and aged roughly 6 to 95 years, were included as donors. Each donor gave about 10 milliliters of peripheral blood, drawn into EDTA-treated Vacutainer tubes. Ficoll-Paque density-gradient centrifugation was used to isolate PBMCs, with at least 7 million per sample. Trizol reagent was used to extract total RNA from the PBMCs, yielding at least 6 micrograms per sample. For every donor, an aliquot of PBMCs went through flow cytometry to measure the percentages of naive CD45RAhigh/CD27high T cells. V trim: 6 bases; J trim: 3 bases; unmatched bases: 6. The CDR3 holds 15 amino acids from the cysteine to the phenylalanine. The sequence is cut down to CDR3 DNA, 45 bases in frame from base 1. As encoded in the germline V gene, CDR1 is ENHRY while CDR2 is SYGVKD.

The sequence is built from TRBV10-3 and TRBJ2-5, with 11 bases aligning to TRBD2. The clonotype was recovered from a woman aged 55-69 years in good health. Sequenced: blood. This receptor carries the CDR3 CAISGAGLAEETQYF. Read as DNA, the sequence is TGTGCCATCAGCGGCGCGGGACTAGCGGAAGAGACCCAGTACTTC.